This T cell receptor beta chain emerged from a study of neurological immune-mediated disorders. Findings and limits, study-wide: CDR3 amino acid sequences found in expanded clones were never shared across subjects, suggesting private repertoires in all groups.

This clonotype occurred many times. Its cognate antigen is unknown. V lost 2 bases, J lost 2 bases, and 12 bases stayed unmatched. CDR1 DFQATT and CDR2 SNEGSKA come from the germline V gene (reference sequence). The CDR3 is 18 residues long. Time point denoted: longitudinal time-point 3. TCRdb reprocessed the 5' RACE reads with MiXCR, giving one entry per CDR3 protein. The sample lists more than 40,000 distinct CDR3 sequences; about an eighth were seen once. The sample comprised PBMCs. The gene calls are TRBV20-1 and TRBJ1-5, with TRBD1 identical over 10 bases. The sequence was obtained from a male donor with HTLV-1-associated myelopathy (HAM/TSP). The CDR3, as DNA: TGCAGTGCTAGACCGTCCGGGACAGGGGTAATAGGCAATCAGCCCCAGCATTTT. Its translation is CSARPSGTGVIGNQPQHF.